Presented here are 22 T cell receptor beta chains from one specimen sequenced in a study of CD8+ T cells in alopecia areata. Following extraction, RNA underwent reverse transcription to cDNA, which served as the sequencing template. Measured with immunoSEQ multiplex PCR; TCRdb has only the in-frame clones, and not every one. The sample records some 150,000 clones, approximately 53% being singletons. Sequenced here: CD8+ T cells sorted from blood, sampled at week 0. These receptors all come from a human donor with alopecia areata.

This clone came up a few times. CDR3 region: CASLLGGYEQYF. The DNA of the CDR3 is TGTGCCAGCCTACTCGGCGGCTACGAGCAGTACTTC. The chain uses TRBV2 and TRBJ2-7; no reliable D call. V shed 8 bases and J shed 3 bases, with 11 bases lying between them. Germline assignment: CDR1 SNHLY and CDR2 FYNNEI. This CDR3 has 12 amino acids.

Comment on this clone: The junction shows a germline mismatch at one end, possibly a read error. This sequence joins TRBV7-3 and TRBJ2-1; D remains unclear. CDR3 length: 14 residues. Germline lookup yields CDR1 SGHTA and CDR2 FQGTGA. The CDR3 region is CASSQDRNAREQFF. CDR3 coding DNA: TGCGCCAGCAGCCAAGATCGGAACGCTAGGGAGCAGTTCTTC.

This clone appeared once. The V gene is TRBV27, the J gene TRBJ1-1; D unresolved. Germline CDR1 reads MNHEY; CDR2 reads SMNVEV (reference sequence). The length of the CDR3 is 13 residues. The V end lost 0 bases, the J end lost 7 bases, and 9 bases lay between the germline ends. The CDR3 protein is CASSLSRTVEAFF. As DNA, the CDR3 is TGTGCCAGCAGTTTATCCCGGACTGTTGAAGCTTTCTTT.

The V and J genes are TRBV12-5 and TRBJ2-7, with TRBD1 matching over 8 bases. Looked up from germline, CDR1 is LGHNT and CDR2 is FRNRAP. This CDR3 has 14 residues. V was clipped by 5 bases and J by 4 bases; unmatched bases: 7. The CDR3 DNA is TGTGCTAGTGGTCCGTGGGACAGGAGGTACGAGCAGTACTTC. This codes for CASGPWDRRYEQYF.

Points on this clone: Other DNA sequences in this sample translate to the same CDR3. The gene calls are TRBV29-1 and TRBJ2-1; D not resolved. The CDR3 length is 11 residues. Trimming took 4 bases from V and 5 from J, leaving 6 bases between them. Per germline, CDR1 SQVTM and CDR2 ANQGSEA. Here the CDR3 reads CSVGLNNEQFF. Here the CDR3 DNA reads TGCAGCGTTGGGTTGAACAATGAGCAGTTCTTC.

The chain employs TRBV15 and TRBJ2-7; D might be TRBD1 or TRBD2, each matching 5 bases. Trimming shortened V by 8 bases and J by 4 bases, and 15 bases separated the two germline ends. The CDR3 totals 13 residues. Germline assignment: CDR1 LNHNV and CDR2 YYDKDF (reference sequence). The CDR3 DNA sequence: TGTGCCACCGCGGAGCAGGGCGGGTACGAGCAGTACTTC. The encoded protein is CATAEQGGYEQYF.

V and J are TRBV27 and TRBJ2-7, with D uncertain. V lost 5 bases, J lost 5 bases, and 13 bases lay in between. The CDR3 is made up of 13 amino acids. CDR1 and CDR2 (germline): MNHEY, SMNVEV (reference sequence). DNA for the CDR3: TGTGCCAGCAGTCTCCAATTCATGGACGAGCAGTACTTC. Translating gives CASSLQFMDEQYF.

V gene TRBV4-1 combines with J gene TRBJ1-5, with D perhaps matching TRBD1 (6 bases). Trimming stripped 4 bases from V and 3 bases from J, with 10 bases between. The CDR3 extends over 14 amino acids. Germline loops: CDR1 MGHRA, CDR2 YSYEKL. The CDR3 sequence is CASSLTGDNQPQHF. The CDR3 DNA follows: TGCGCCAGCAGCCTGACAGGAGACAATCAGCCCCAGCATTTT.

The J gene is TRBJ1-2, the V gene TRBV2; D perhaps matches TRBD1 (5 bases). CDR1 is SNHLY, CDR2 FYNNEI, per germline. The CDR3 loop spans 13 amino acids. V lost 4 bases, J lost 4 bases, and 10 bases lay in between. The CDR3 sequence: CASSGGGSYGYTF. CDR3 coding DNA: TGTGCCAGCAGTGGGGGCGGGAGCTATGGCTACACCTTC.

V usage is TRBV29-1 and J usage is TRBJ2-2; D is uncertain. Trimming removed 7 bases at V and 0 bases at J, with 12 bases between. CDR3 length: 14 amino acids. Germline V gene data show CDR1 as SQVTM and CDR2 as ANQGSEA. The CDR3 DNA follows: TGCAGCGCCGTGGGCGCTTCGAACACCGGGGAGCTGTTTTTT. Protein product: CSAVGASNTGELFF.

The V call is TRBV6-6, the J call TRBJ2-3, with 7 bases matching TRBD2. The CDR3 covers 15 residues. The germline gives CDR1 MNHNY, CDR2 SVGAGI (reference sequence). V trimming: 5 bases; J trimming: 0 bases; junction bases outside the gene matches: 5. CDR3 loop: CASSLAGESTDTQYF. For the CDR3, the DNA is TGTGCCAGCAGTCTGGCGGGGGAGAGCACAGATACGCAGTATTTT.

The chain is built from TRBV2 and TRBJ2-7; 8 nucleotides line up with TRBD1. Losses at the gene ends were 7 bases for V and 4 bases for J; bases not matched to a gene: 3. Germline CDR1 and CDR2: SNHLY and FYNNEI. The CDR3 totals 12 residues. The CDR3 sequence: CASINRGYEQYF. CDR3 nucleotides: TGTGCCAGCATCAACAGGGGGTACGAGCAGTACTTC.

This clone has a handful of counts. The CDR3 loop reads CASSLDRVMRAEAFF. The CDR3 DNA reads as TGTGCCAGCAGCTTAGATCGAGTAATGAGGGCTGAAGCTTTCTTT. The chain recombines TRBV13 with TRBJ1-1; D ambiguous. The length of the CDR3 is 15 residues. CDR1 PRHDT and CDR2 FYEKMQ come from the germline V gene (reference sequence). Trimming shortened V by 1 base and J by 6 bases, and 15 bases separated the two germline ends.

The sample holds a few counts of this clone. This chain joins TRBV11-2 and TRBJ1-2, with TRBD1 as a possible D gene (5 bases). This CDR3 comprises 12 residues. CDR1 and CDR2 (germline): SGHAT, FQNNGV. V was pared by 3 bases and J by 5 bases, with 7 bases between. CDR3: CASSLGQYGYTF. The CDR3 DNA reads as TGTGCCAGCAGCTTGGGGCAATATGGCTACACCTTC.

This clone was counted a single time. The chain couples TRBV27 to TRBJ2-1, with D perhaps matching TRBD1 or TRBD2 (5 bases each). The CDR3 has 15 amino acids. V was pared by 5 bases and J by 0 bases, with 11 bases between. Germline loops: CDR1 MNHEY, CDR2 SMNVEV (reference sequence). The CDR3 DNA reads as TGTGCCAGCAGTCAAGGGACGAGCTCCTACAATGAGCAGTTCTTC. Amino acids: CASSQGTSSYNEQFF.

The sample holds a few counts of this clone. This chain joins TRBV4-3 and TRBJ2-5; maybe TRBD2 (6 bases). Judging by the DNA end, TRBJ2-7 fits better; the J call may be wrong. Germline CDR1 is LGHNA and CDR2 is YSLEER. The CDR3 has 13 amino acids. The CDR3 here is CASSQGAGYEQYF. In DNA form, the CDR3 reads TGCGCCAGCAGCCAAGGTGCGGGGTACGAGCAGTACTTC.

The gene calls are TRBV7-6 and TRBJ2-2; a weak D match, TRBD1 (6 bases). V was cut by 5 bases and J by 4 bases, with 14 bases left in between. This CDR3 has 15 residues. Germline V gene lookup returns CDR1 SGHVS and CDR2 FNYEAQ. The chain's CDR3 is CASSPTGSTTGELFF. The CDR3 DNA is TGTGCCAGCAGCCCTACAGGGTCTACCACCGGGGAGCTGTTTTTT.

The chain couples TRBV5-1 to TRBJ2-7; TRBD1 aligns across 9 bases. After removal of 2 bases from V and 6 bases from J, the junction contained 6 bases not matched to a gene. This CDR3 is built from 14 residues. Germline V gives CDR1 SGHRS, CDR2 YFSETQ. Here the CDR3 DNA reads TGCGCCAGCAGCTTCGGACAGGGGAGCAGCGAGCAGTACTTC. Its translation: CASSFGQGSSEQYF.

This clone was recorded a few times. This rearrangement joins TRBV13 to TRBJ2-7; D not resolved. The germline CDR1 and CDR2 sequences are PRHDT and FYEKMQ (reference sequence). Trimming took 0 bases from V and 1 from J, leaving 4 bases between them. There are 13 residues in the CDR3. The CDR3 coding sequence is TGTGCCAGCAGCTTAGGCCTTTCCTACGAGCAGTACTTC. Translation: CASSLGLSYEQYF.

The chain uses TRBV21-1 and TRBJ2-7; TRBD2 is the table's D call and was not checked against the DNA. TRBV21-1 is a documented pseudogene. The CDR3 is made up of 20 amino acids. CDR3 DNA sequence: TGTGCCAGCAGCAAGACTACTAGTCCAGCGGGGGGACATGAATTGTACGAGCAGTACTTC. Residues: CASSKTTSPAGGHELYEQYF.

There are a few counts of this clone. One junction end disagrees with the germline gene, perhaps due to a read error. This chain connects TRBV29-1 to TRBJ1-4; 8 nucleotides line up with TRBD1. Germline CDR1 is SQVTM and CDR2 is ANQGSEA. The CDR3 extends over 17 amino acids. The CDR3 sequence: CSVEDRGTTNVNEKLFF. The CDR3 region has the DNA TGCAGCGTGGAAGACAGGGGTACTACGAACGTAAATGAAAAACTGTTTTTT.

This chain connects TRBV30 to TRBJ2-7, with D unclear. The CDR3 covers 11 residues. With 0 bases removed from V and 4 bases from J, the gap between germline ends came to 4 bases. Per germline, CDR1 GTSNPN and CDR2 SVGIG (reference sequence). CDR3 nucleotides: TGTGCCTGGAGTGTAATGTACGAGCAGTACTTC. It encodes CAWSVMYEQYF.